The present T cell receptor (beta chain) was sequenced within a study of T cells in Graves' hyperthyroidism and ophthalmopathy. Subjects with ophthalmopathy showed a Clinical Activity Score no lower than 3, a NOSPECS grade no lower than 4, and a duration shorter than 3 months. Pregnant or lactating patients were excluded, as were those with uncontrolled infection or other autoimmune disease. This clonotype has just a few counts. Germline CDR1 is SGDLS and CDR2 is YYNGEE. With 0 bases clipped from V and 2 bases from J, the junction kept 7 bases outside the gene matches. This CDR3 is 16 amino acids long. Amplification of TCR beta CDR3 regions used RNA as the template. HTBI primers were used for first-round RT-PCR of the TCR CDR3. TCRdb recomputed calls from the multiplex PCR reads with MiXCR, one row per CDR3 protein. The sample has almost 500,000 distinct CDR3 sequences, about 20% seen once.

The chain links TRBV9 to TRBJ2-5, with TRBD2 identical over 7 bases. The TCR was taken from a woman in her seventies with Graves' ophthalmopathy. The specimen sequenced was blood. The CDR3 coding sequence is TGTGCCAGCAGCGTAGGGGTAGCGGGTCCTCAAGAGACCCAGTACTTC. Its protein is CASSVGVAGPQETQYF.